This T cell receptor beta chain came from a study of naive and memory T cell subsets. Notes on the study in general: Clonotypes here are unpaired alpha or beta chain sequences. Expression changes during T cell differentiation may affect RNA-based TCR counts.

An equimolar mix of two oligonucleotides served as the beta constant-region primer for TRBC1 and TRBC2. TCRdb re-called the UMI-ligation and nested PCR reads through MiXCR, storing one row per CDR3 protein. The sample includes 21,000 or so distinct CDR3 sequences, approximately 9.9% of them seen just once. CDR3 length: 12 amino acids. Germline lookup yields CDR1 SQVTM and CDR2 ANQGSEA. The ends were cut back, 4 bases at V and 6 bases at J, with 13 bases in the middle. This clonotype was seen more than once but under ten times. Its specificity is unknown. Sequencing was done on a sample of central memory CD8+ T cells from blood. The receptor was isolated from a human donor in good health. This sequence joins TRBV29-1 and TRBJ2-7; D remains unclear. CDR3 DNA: TGCAGCGTTGGGCGAGCCCGGAGCGAGCAGTACTTC. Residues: CSVGRARSEQYF.